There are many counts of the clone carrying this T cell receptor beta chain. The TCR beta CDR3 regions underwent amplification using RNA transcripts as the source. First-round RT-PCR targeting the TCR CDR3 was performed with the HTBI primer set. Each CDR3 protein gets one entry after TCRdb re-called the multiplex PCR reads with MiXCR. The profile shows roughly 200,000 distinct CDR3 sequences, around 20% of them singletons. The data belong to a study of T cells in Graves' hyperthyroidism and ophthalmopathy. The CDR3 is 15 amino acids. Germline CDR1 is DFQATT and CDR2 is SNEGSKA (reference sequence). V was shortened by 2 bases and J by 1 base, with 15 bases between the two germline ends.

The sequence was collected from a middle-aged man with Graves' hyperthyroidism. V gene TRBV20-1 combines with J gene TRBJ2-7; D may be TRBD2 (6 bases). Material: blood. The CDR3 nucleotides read TGCAGTGCTAGACGGGGGATGGGGCGGTCCTACGAGCAGTACTTC. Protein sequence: CSARRGMGRSYEQYF.